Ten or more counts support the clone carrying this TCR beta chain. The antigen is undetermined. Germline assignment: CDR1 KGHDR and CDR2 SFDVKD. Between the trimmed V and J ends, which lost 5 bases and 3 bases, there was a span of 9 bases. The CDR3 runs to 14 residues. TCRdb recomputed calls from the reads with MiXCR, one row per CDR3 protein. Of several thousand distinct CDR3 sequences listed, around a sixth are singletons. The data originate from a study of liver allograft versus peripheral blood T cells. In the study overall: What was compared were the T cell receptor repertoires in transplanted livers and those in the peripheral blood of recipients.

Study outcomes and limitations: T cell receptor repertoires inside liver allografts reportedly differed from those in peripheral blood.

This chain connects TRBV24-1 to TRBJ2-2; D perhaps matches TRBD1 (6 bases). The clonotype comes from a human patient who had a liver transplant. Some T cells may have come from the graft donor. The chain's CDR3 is CATSAAGDTGELFF. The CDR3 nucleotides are TGTGCCACCAGTGCCGCAGGGGACACCGGGGAGCTGTTTTTT.